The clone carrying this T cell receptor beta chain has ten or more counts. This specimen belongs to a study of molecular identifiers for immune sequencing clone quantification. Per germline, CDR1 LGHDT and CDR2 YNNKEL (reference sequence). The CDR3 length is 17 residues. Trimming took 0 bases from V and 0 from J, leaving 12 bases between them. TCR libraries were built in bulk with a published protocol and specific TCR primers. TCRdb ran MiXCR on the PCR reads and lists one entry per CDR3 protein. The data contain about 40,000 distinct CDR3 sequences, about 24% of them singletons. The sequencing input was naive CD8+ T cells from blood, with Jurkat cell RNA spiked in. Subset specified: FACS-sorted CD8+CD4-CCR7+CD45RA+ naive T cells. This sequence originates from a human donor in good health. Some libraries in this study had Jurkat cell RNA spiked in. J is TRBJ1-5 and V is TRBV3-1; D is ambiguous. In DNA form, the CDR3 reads TGTGCCAGCAGCCAAGATGGGAGGAGTTATAGCAATCAGCCCCAGCATTTT. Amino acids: CASSQDGRSYSNQPQHF. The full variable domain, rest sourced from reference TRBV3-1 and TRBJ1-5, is DTAVSQTPKYLVTQMGNDKSIKCEQNLGHDTMYWYKQDSKKFLKIMFSYNNKELIINETVPNRFSPKSPDKAHLNLHINSLELGDSAVYFCASSQDGRSYSNQPQHFGDGTRLSIL.